Listed here are 26 T cell receptor beta chains from one sample, sequenced in a study of blood T cell repertoires in COVID-19. Generated by immunoSEQ multiplex PCR, the TCRdb table keeps only in-frame clones and is missing some. This table has about 56,000 clones, around 89% appearing once. The sequenced sample was peripheral blood. The receptors originated from a human donor in a cohort sampled during active COVID-19.

The CDR3: CASGLVLGQGPYEQYF. The CDR3, as DNA: TGTGCTAGTGGTTTGGTACTAGGACAGGGCCCCTACGAGCAGTACTTC. This chain joins TRBV12-5 and TRBJ2-7; 8 positions match TRBD1. With 0 bases clipped from V and 2 bases from J, the junction kept 6 bases outside the gene matches. Germline CDR1 and CDR2: LGHNT and FRNRAP. The CDR3 is 16 amino acids.

The genes are TRBV6-5 and TRBJ1-5, with 8 bases identical to TRBD1. Trimming cost V 6 bases and J 4 bases; bases outside gene matches: 2. The germline gives CDR1 MNHEY, CDR2 SVGAGI. The CDR3 has 13 residues. The CDR3 DNA sequence: TGTGCCAGCAGGGACAGGGAAAATCAGCCCCAGCATTTT. Protein: CASRDRENQPQHF.

The chain combines TRBV2 with TRBJ2-7, with 7 bases that match TRBD1. The CDR3 consists of 16 residues. The V gene end was trimmed by 6 bases and the J gene end by 0 bases; junction bases not matched to a gene: 11. Germline CDR1 and CDR2: SNHLY and FYNNEI. This chain's CDR3 is CASSLRQGALSYEQYF. The CDR3 nucleotides are TGTGCCAGCAGCCTACGACAGGGCGCCCTCTCCTACGAGCAGTACTTC.

This chain links TRBV19 with TRBJ1-6; D is unresolved. The CDR3 loop spans 14 amino acids. V lost 7 bases and J 7 bases, leaving 14 bases between the germline ends. Germline CDR1 is LNHDA and CDR2 is SQIVND (reference sequence). The CDR3 reads CASTPNRANSPLHF. The CDR3, as DNA: TGTGCCAGTACTCCGAACAGAGCCAATTCACCCCTCCACTTT.

Written as DNA, the CDR3 is TGTGCCAGCAGCACCCCCGGGACAGGGAGCCTCGAGCAGTACTTC. It yields the protein CASSTPGTGSLEQYF. The rearrangement links TRBV7-2 to TRBJ2-7, with 9 bases matching TRBD1. J was trimmed by 6 bases and V by 5 bases; bases with no gene match: 11. Germline loops: CDR1 SGHTA, CDR2 FQGNSA. The CDR3 is made up of 15 amino acids.

The J gene is TRBJ1-1, the V gene TRBV27; unclear D gene. The CDR3 is 13 amino acids. V was clipped by 2 bases and J by 4 bases, with 8 bases between them. Germline V gene lookup returns CDR1 MNHEY and CDR2 SMNVEV (reference sequence). Here the CDR3 DNA reads TGTGCCAGCAGTTTAAAGAGCGGCACTGAAGCTTTCTTT. Translation gives CASSLKSGTEAFF.

This clone was seen just once. This rearrangement joins TRBV7-9 to TRBJ1-1; 7 nucleotides agree with TRBD1. With 1 base clipped from V and 6 bases from J, the junction kept 5 bases outside the gene matches. Germline-derived CDR1 and CDR2 are SEHNR and FQNEAQ (reference sequence). There are 14 residues in the CDR3. The CDR3 DNA reads as TGTGCCAGCAGCTTAGGGGGACAGCCACCTGAAGCTTTCTTT. It is translated as CASSLGGQPPEAFF.

V usage is TRBV19 and J usage is TRBJ1-2, with TRBD1 matching over 7 bases. Germline assignment: CDR1 LNHDA and CDR2 SQIVND (reference sequence). The CDR3 is 12 residues long. V was pared by 6 bases and J by 10 bases, with 8 bases of the junction left unmatched. CDR3 in amino acids: CASRTGRVSYTF. The CDR3 bases are TGTGCCAGTAGGACAGGGCGGGTATCCTACACCTTC.

The chain couples TRBV3-1 (or the pseudogene TRBV3-2) to TRBJ2-7; D may be TRBD2 (7 bases). CDR1 LGHDT and CDR2 YNNKEL come from the germline V gene (reference sequence). The CDR3 extends over 15 amino acids. V lost 3 bases and J 1 base, leaving 13 bases between the germline ends. The CDR3 is CASSQDGGPSYEQYF. The CDR3 DNA sequence: TGTGCCAGCAGCCAGGACGGGGGGCCGTCCTACGAGCAGTACTTC.

The chain uses TRBV7-2 and TRBJ1-1; D call uncertain. V lost 3 bases, J lost 1 base, and 9 bases lay in between. CDR3 length: 14 residues. The V gene's germline CDR1 is SGHTA and CDR2 FQGNSA. The CDR3 reads CASSFRAGNTEAFF. The CDR3 coding sequence is TGTGCCAGCAGCTTCCGTGCAGGGAACACTGAAGCTTTCTTT.

The chain uses TRBV28 and TRBJ2-7; no firm D call. The CDR3 is 12 residues long. From germline, CDR1 is MDHEN and CDR2 SYDVKM. V was clipped by 8 bases and J by 2 bases, with 10 bases between them. In nucleotides, the CDR3 is TGTGCCAGCGTTACATTTACCTACGAGCAGTACTTC. Residues: CASVTFTYEQYF.

The rearrangement joins TRBV7-2 to TRBJ1-2, with D tentatively TRBD1 (6 bases). Between the trimmed V and J ends, which lost 5 bases and 8 bases, there was a span of 15 bases. Germline V gene data show CDR1 as SGHTA and CDR2 as FQGNSA. The CDR3 length is 13 residues. CDR3 region: CASSLGGGGGYTF. The CDR3 nucleotides read TGTGCCAGCAGCCTCGGGGGGGGCGGCGGCTACACCTTC.

Regarding this clone: A junction boundary mismatches the germline segment, possibly from a read error. J is TRBJ1-1 and V is TRBV5-1; 7 bases align to TRBD1. The CDR3 runs to 15 residues. Germline assignment: CDR1 SGHRS and CDR2 YFSETQ. The DNA of the CDR3 is TGCGCCAGCAGCCCTGGACAGGAAATGAACACTAAAGCTTTCTTT. Encoded protein: CASSPGQEMNTKAFF.

The chain recombines TRBV19 with TRBJ1-4; maybe TRBD1 (6 bases). V lost 4 bases to trimming and J lost 7 bases, with 13 bases between them. Per germline, CDR1 LNHDA and CDR2 SQIVND (reference sequence). The CDR3 covers 14 residues. CDR3 in DNA: TGTGCCAGTAGTAAAGGACAGCTGGGTGAAAAACTGTTTTTT. Its translation is CASSKGQLGEKLFF.

The rearrangement links TRBV6-1 to TRBJ1-4; D is unresolved. The germline V and J ends were trimmed by 1 base and 8 bases, with 14 bases remaining between them. The germline V gene encodes CDR1 MNHNS and CDR2 SASEGT. This CDR3 comprises 15 residues. The CDR3: CASSEVGSAREKLFF. In nucleotides, the CDR3 is TGTGCCAGCAGTGAAGTCGGGTCAGCCCGGGAAAAACTGTTTTTT.

This clone was counted once. The gene calls are TRBV5-1 and TRBJ1-2; TRBD1 might be the D (6 bases). V lost 0 bases to trimming and J lost 7 bases, with 19 bases between them. Germline lookup yields CDR1 SGHRS and CDR2 YFSETQ. This CDR3 comprises 16 residues. The CDR3: CASSLAVFSRGTGYTF. The DNA of the CDR3 is TGCGCCAGCAGCTTGGCCGTTTTTAGCAGGGGTACTGGCTACACCTTC.

This chain joins TRBV7-2 and TRBJ2-1, with D perhaps TRBD2 (5 bases). V dropped 0 bases and J dropped 5 bases, with 11 bases sitting between them. CDR1 and CDR2 (germline): SGHTA, FQGNSA. This CDR3 spans 15 amino acids. CDR3 protein: CASSLARAVHNEQFF. The CDR3 DNA follows: TGTGCCAGCAGCTTAGCGCGAGCGGTCCACAATGAGCAGTTCTTC.

The V and J genes are TRBV10-3 and TRBJ1-1; 7 nucleotides align to TRBD1. This CDR3 is built from 13 residues. CDR1 and CDR2 from the germline V gene are ENHRY and SYGVKD. V lost 5 bases to trimming and J lost 5 bases; unmatched junction nucleotides: 5. For the CDR3, the DNA is TGTGCCATCAGTACCCGGACAGGTACTGAAGCTTTCTTT. This gives the protein CAISTRTGTEAFF.

The rearrangement links TRBV11-3 to TRBJ2-2, with D perhaps matching TRBD2 (5 bases). V gave up 5 bases and J gave up 5 bases, with 9 bases separating them. CDR1 is SGHNT, CDR2 YENEEA, per germline. This CDR3 contains 13 residues. The CDR3 DNA reads TGTGCCAGCAGCAGGACTCAGACCGGGGAGCTGTTTTTT. It codes for CASSRTQTGELFF.

The chain carries TRBV19 and TRBJ2-5, with 7 bases identical to TRBD2. V dropped 5 bases and J dropped 7; count of bases not matched to a gene: 7. CDR1 LNHDA and CDR2 SQIVND come from the germline V gene (reference sequence). This CDR3 region has 13 residues. The CDR3 reads CASSLAGVGTQYF. The DNA for the CDR3 is TGTGCCAGTAGTTTGGCGGGGGTTGGGACCCAGTACTTC.

The chain links TRBV9 to TRBJ1-2; a weak D match, TRBD1 (5 bases). The CDR3 extends over 13 amino acids. Trimming shortened V by 2 bases and J by 4 bases, and 9 bases separated the two germline ends. Germline assignment: CDR1 SGDLS and CDR2 YYNGEE. In DNA form, the CDR3 reads TGTGCCAGCAGCGTCCCGGGGGGCTATGGCTACACCTTC. Translated, it gives CASSVPGGYGYTF.

V and J are TRBV4-3 and TRBJ2-7; 11 nucleotides line up with TRBD2. V was pared by 0 bases and J by 2 bases, with 3 bases of the junction left unmatched. Germline lookup yields CDR1 LGHNA and CDR2 YSLEER. CDR3 size: 16 residues. The CDR3 DNA follows: TGCGCCAGCAGCCAAGATAGACTAGCGGGGACCTACGAGCAGTACTTC. Its translation: CASSQDRLAGTYEQYF.

The genes are TRBV7-2 and TRBJ2-5, with TRBD1 matching over 9 bases. The CDR3 is 14 amino acids. V dropped 11 bases and J dropped 2; count of bases not matched to a gene: 9. Germline CDR1 reads SGHTA; CDR2 reads FQGNSA. The CDR3 loop reads CARTGQGVQETQYF. Here the CDR3 DNA reads TGTGCCCGAACGGGACAGGGAGTGCAAGAGACCCAGTACTTC.

The chain couples TRBV18 to TRBJ2-1, with 8 bases identical to TRBD2. The CDR3 totals 14 residues. Germline CDR1 and CDR2: KGHSH and LQKENI. Unmatched junction bases numbered 3, after V lost 2 bases and J lost 6 bases. CDR3: CASSPAGTSNEQFF. The CDR3 DNA sequence: TGTGCCAGCTCACCAGCCGGGACTAGCAATGAGCAGTTCTTC.

DNA for the CDR3: TGTGCCAGCAGCAGGACCGGGACAGAAAAAGAGACCCAGTACTTC. This codes for CASSRTGTEKETQYF. The chain is built from TRBV7-6 and TRBJ2-5; TRBD1 agrees at 7 bases. Looked up from germline, CDR1 is SGHVS and CDR2 is FNYEAQ. The CDR3 length is 15 residues. J was trimmed by 3 bases and V by 5 bases; bases with no gene match: 9.

The gene calls are TRBV11-3 and TRBJ1-5; possibly TRBD1 for D (6 bases). Germline lookup yields CDR1 SGHNT and CDR2 YENEEA. The V end lost 0 bases, the J end lost 2 bases, and 14 bases lay between the germline ends. This CDR3 contains 17 residues. The CDR3 nucleotides are TGTGCCAGCAGCTTAGAAGGCTCAGGGGTGGGCAATCAGCCCCAGCATTTT. Translation gives CASSLEGSGVGNQPQHF.